This TCR beta chain stems from a study of Ad26.COV2.S vaccination and SARS-CoV-2 variants. Clones were sequenced by immunoSEQ multiplex PCR, and TCRdb holds only the in-frame ones, with some missing. The sample lists hundreds of thousands of clones, about 90% occurring once. Treatment noted: roughly 18 received Ad26.COV2.S at low or high dose, single or two shots; about 5 received placebo; per-sample allocation not given. Samples analyzed were those drawn on day 63 after the first vaccine or placebo injection. V lost 1 base, J lost 4 bases, and 3 bases stayed unmatched. From germline, CDR1 is GTSNPN and CDR2 SVGIG (reference sequence). This CDR3 has 15 residues.

The sequenced sample was peripheral blood, obtained in a trial of Ad26.COV2.S vaccine versus placebo. This TCR derives from a person between 18 and 60 years old who received the Ad26.COV2.S COVID-19 vaccine or a placebo. The chain links TRBV30 to TRBJ1-6; TRBD1 matches at 8 bases. This CDR3 is CAWSAGTGYNSPLHF. CDR3 DNA sequence: TGTGCCTGGAGTGCCGGGACAGGATATAATTCACCCCTCCACTTT.